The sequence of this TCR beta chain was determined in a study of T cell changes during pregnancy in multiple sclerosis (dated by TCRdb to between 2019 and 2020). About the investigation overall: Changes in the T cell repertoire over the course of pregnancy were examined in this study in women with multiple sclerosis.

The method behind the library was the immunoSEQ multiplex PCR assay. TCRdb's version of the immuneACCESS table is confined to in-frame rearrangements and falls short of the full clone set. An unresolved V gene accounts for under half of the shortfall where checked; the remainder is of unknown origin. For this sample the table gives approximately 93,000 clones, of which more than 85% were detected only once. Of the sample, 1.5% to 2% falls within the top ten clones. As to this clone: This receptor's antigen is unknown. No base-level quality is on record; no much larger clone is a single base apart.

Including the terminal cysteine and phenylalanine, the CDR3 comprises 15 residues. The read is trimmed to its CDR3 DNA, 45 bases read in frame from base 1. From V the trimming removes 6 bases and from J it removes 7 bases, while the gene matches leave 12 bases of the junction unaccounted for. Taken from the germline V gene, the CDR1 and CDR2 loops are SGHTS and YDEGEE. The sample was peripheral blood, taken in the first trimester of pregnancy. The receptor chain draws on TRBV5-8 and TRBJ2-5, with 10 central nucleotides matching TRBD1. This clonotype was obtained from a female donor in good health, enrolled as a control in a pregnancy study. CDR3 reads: CASKEFRDRGATQYF. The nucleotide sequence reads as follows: TGTGCCAGCAAAGAGTTTAGGGACAGGGGAGCGACCCAGTACTTC.